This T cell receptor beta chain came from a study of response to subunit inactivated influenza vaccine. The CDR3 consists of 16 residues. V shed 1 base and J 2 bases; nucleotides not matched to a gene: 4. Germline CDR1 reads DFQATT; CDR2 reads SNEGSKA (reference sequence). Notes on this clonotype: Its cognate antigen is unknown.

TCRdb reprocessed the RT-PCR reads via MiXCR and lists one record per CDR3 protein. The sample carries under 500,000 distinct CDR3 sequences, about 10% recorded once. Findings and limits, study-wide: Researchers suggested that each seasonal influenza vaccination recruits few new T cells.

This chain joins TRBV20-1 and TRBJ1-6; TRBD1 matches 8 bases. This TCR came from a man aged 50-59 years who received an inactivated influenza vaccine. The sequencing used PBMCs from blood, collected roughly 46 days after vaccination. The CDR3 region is CSARAQQGAYNSPLHF. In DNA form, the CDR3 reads TGCAGTGCTAGAGCTCAACAGGGGGCCTATAATTCACCCCTCCACTTT.